This T cell receptor beta chain originates from a study of OX40 agonist ivuxolimab in advanced cancers. Background on the study: A mean age of roughly 60 years, range about 20 to 85, was recorded, and approximately 85% were male.

Deletions cut 2 bases from V and 0 bases from J, with 14 bases between. This CDR3 contains 18 residues. CDR1 is KGHSH, CDR2 LQKENI, per germline. Using immunoSEQ multiplex PCR, the repertoire was profiled, and TCRdb retains in-frame clones only, with some absent. Here the sample spans under 140,000 clones, roughly 90% being singletons. Regarding this clone: Its antigen is currently unknown.

General study results and limits: People who partly responded at 0.1-3.0 mg/kg had some of the least clonal expansion seen. Expanded peripheral T cell antigen specificity was not determined.

It was autoimmune disease history or systemic immunosuppression that excluded patients. The material sequenced was CD4+ or CD8+ T cells sorted from blood, taken in a trial of the OX40 agonist ivuxolimab. The TCR comes from an adult with an advanced solid tumor such as melanoma, head and neck, liver or kidney cancer. This rearrangement joins TRBV18 to TRBJ2-6; a weak D match, TRBD1 (5 bases). This CDR3 reads CASSPFQGLASGANVLTF. The DNA for the CDR3 is TGTGCCAGCTCACCATTTCAGGGCCTGGCCTCTGGGGCCAACGTCCTGACTTTC.